This note documents a single T cell receptor beta chain sequence. Its specificity is unknown. These data come from a study of CD8+ T cells in alopecia areata. Whole-study results and caveats: Between patients, shared TCR sequences were less clear than in mice. This was possibly due in part to HLA diversity in the patient population. It was lesional scalp, especially alopecia totalis/universalis, that showed higher clonality than normal scalp. Resident alphabeta T cells of normal skin are also sequenced in scalp samples.

Following RNA extraction, reverse transcription yielded cDNA that acted as the sequencing template. Method: immunoSEQ multiplex PCR; TCRdb's copy keeps in-frame clones and lacks some. The table includes some 100,000 clones, roughly 68% detected once. PBMCs served as the source from which CD4+ and CD8+ T cells were sorted. This sequence was found in a human donor in good health. Sequenced material: CD4+ T cells sorted from blood.

The CDR3 coding sequence is TGTGCCACCAGCAGAGTCCAAACTGGGGCCAACGTCCTGACTTTC. It yields the protein CATSRVQTGANVLTF. J is TRBJ2-6 and V is TRBV15; no clear D gene. Per germline, CDR1 LNHNV and CDR2 YYDKDF (reference sequence). Trimming took off 1 base at V and 2 bases at J, with 6 bases between the two ends. The CDR3 consists of 15 residues.